This TCR beta chain was profiled in a study of neurological immune-mediated disorders. Study observations and caveats: Patients with HTLV-1-associated myelopathy had the highest level of TCR clonal expansion, whereas patients with multiple sclerosis had the lowest level, falling beneath the level found in healthy controls. No expanded-clone CDR3 amino acid sequence recurred across subjects, suggesting private TCR-beta repertoires.

The germline V gene has CDR1 SGHRS and CDR2 YFSETQ. The CDR3 length equals 22 residues, ends included. A single run covered 15-18 subjects with over 180 million TCR-beta sequences. Each CDR3 protein is one row after TCRdb ran MiXCR on the 5' RACE reads. This table holds around 61,000 distinct CDR3 sequences, more than 4.5% found once. With regard to this clonotype: The antigen is unknown. The DNA is omitted, as the CDR3 cannot be located on it reliably, and the CDR3 follows TCRdb's listing.

This clonotype was obtained from a human donor with multiple sclerosis. The donor label of this sample is uncertain. The specimen sequenced was PBMCs. The gene calls are TRBV5-1 and TRBJ1-4; the table gives TRBD1 as D, unverified against the DNA. CDR3: CASSFYICSARDPGTGDEKLFF.